This T cell receptor (beta chain) was observed in a study of blood T cell repertoires in COVID-19. Across the whole study: Samples came from the United States, Italy and Spain, spanning acute and convalescent COVID-19.

This CDR3 spans 16 amino acids. With 0 bases removed from V and 2 bases from J, the gap between germline ends came to 11 bases. Germline CDR1 SGHTA, CDR2 FQGNSA. Authors' methods: Quantification of nucleated cells was approximated via reference gene primer amplification. Profiled with immunoSEQ multiplex PCR; TCRdb holds only in-frame clones, not every one. Clone size and V and J calls were adopted from that table, with D and trimming inferred from the DNA. Here the sample spans about 200,000 clones, approximately 84% being singletons. This rearrangement joins TRBV7-2 to TRBJ2-1, with a weak D call TRBD2 (6 bases). Sequencing was carried out using peripheral blood. This clonotype originated in a woman at least 80 years old with acute or convalescent COVID-19. The CDR3 bases are TGTGCCAGCAGCTTAGCGGGGACTGGTACCTACAATGAGCAGTTCTTC. Translation: CASSLAGTGTYNEQFF.